The clone carrying this T cell receptor (beta chain) showed up many times. What it binds is not known. This entry comes from a study of T-cell memory formation after mild COVID-19. TCRdb recomputed calls from the 5' RACE reads with MiXCR, one row per CDR3 protein. This sample yields 35,000 to 40,000 distinct CDR3 sequences, of which roughly 6.1% are seen a single time; under 0.95% belongs to the top ten. Findings and limits, study-wide: The finding that pre-infection memory included some responding clones suggested that cross-reactive memory joined.

V shed 3 bases and J shed 0 bases, with 4 bases lying between them. The CDR3 contains 13 residues. Per the germline V gene, CDR1 is ENHRY and CDR2 is SYGVKD. This receptor was obtained from an adult who had mild COVID-19 (a few samples of this study predate the infection). Cell type and time point are not known. The sequenced material came from PBMCs or a T cell subset sorted from them (not recorded which). The chain employs TRBV10-3 and TRBJ2-3; D uncertain. The CDR3, as DNA: TGTGCCATCAGTGAAACTAGCACAGATACGCAGTATTTT. Encoded protein: CAISETSTDTQYF.